The rows below give T cell receptor beta chains drawn from one sample of a study of OX40 agonist ivuxolimab in advanced cancers. Produced via immunoSEQ multiplex PCR; TCRdb's table is partial and in-frame only. The sample carries 60,000 or so clones, 70% to 90% recorded once. Sequenced here: CD4+ or CD8+ T cells sorted from blood, sampled in a trial of the OX40 agonist ivuxolimab. Receptors were obtained from an adult with an advanced solid tumor such as melanoma, head and neck, liver or kidney cancer. CDR3s include the opening cysteine and the closing phenylalanine or tryptophan. The D gene is left open where the match is weak. Some rows have no size entry. The others give once, few or many, or a class for an expanded clone.

v_gene: TRBV6-5
j_gene: TRBJ2-2
abundance: NA
d_gene: TRBD1
len: 15
CDR3nt: TGTGCCAGCAGTTATGGGACAGGGGACACCGGGGAGCTGTTTTTT
CDR3aa: CASSYGTGDTGELFF

v_gene: TRBV6-5
j_gene: TRBJ2-7
abundance: NA
d_gene: NA
len: 15
CDR3nt: TGTGCCAGCAGTTACAGGCAGGGGGGAGCCTACGAGCAGTACTTC
CDR3aa: CASSYRQGGAYEQYF

v_gene: TRBV6-6
j_gene: TRBJ2-7
abundance: NA
d_gene: NA
len: 16
CDR3nt: TGTGCCAGCAGTTATATTGTGGGGCTAAGCTCCTACGAGCAGTACTTC
CDR3aa: CASSYIVGLSSYEQYF

v_gene: TRBV7-9
j_gene: TRBJ1-1
abundance: NA
d_gene: NA
len: 15
CDR3nt: TGTGCCAGCAGCTTAGCTAGGCTTGAGAACACTGAAGCTTTCTTT
CDR3aa: CASSLARLENTEAFF

v_gene: TRBV4-1
j_gene: TRBJ1-1
abundance: once
d_gene: NA
len: 14
CDR3nt: TGCGCCAGCAGCTACCCAACGGGCCACACTGAAGCTTTCTTT
CDR3aa: CASSYPTGHTEAFF

v_gene: TRBV6-6
j_gene: TRBJ2-7
abundance: once
d_gene: NA
len: 16
CDR3nt: TGTGCCAGCAGTTACCGTCATGGACACCGTGGGGGCGAGCAGTACTTC
CDR3aa: CASSYRHGHRGGEQYF

v_gene: TRBV4-1
j_gene: TRBJ2-3
abundance: NA
d_gene: NA
len: 12
CDR3nt: TGCGCCAGCAGCCCAAGTCTTCATACGCAGTATTTT
CDR3aa: CASSPSLHTQYF

v_gene: TRBV10-3
j_gene: TRBJ2-3
abundance: few
d_gene: TRBD2
len: 14
CDR3nt: TGTGCCATGAAGCGGGAGGCAGGGACAGATACGCAGTATTTT
CDR3aa: CAMKREAGTDTQYF

v_gene: TRBV19
j_gene: TRBJ2-5
abundance: NA
d_gene: TRBD2
len: 15
CDR3nt: TGTGCCAGTAGTATAGGGGGACTAGAGGGAGAGACCCAGTACTTC
CDR3aa: CASSIGGLEGETQYF

v_gene: TRBV27
j_gene: TRBJ2-5
abundance: NA
d_gene: NA
len: 12
CDR3nt: TGTGCCAGCAGTTTATCGGGAGAGACCCAGTACTTC
CDR3aa: CASSLSGETQYF

v_gene: TRBV2
j_gene: TRBJ2-7
abundance: NA
d_gene: TRBD2
len: 14
CDR3nt: TGTGCCAGCAGGGGGACTAGCGGGAGCTACGAGCAGTACTTC
CDR3aa: CASRGTSGSYEQYF

v_gene: TRBV4-2
j_gene: TRBJ2-6
abundance: NA
d_gene: NA
len: 15
CDR3nt: TGTGCCAGCAGCATTGACAGCTCTGGGGCCAACGTCCTGACTTTC
CDR3aa: CASSIDSSGANVLTF

v_gene: TRBV7-2
j_gene: TRBJ2-1
abundance: NA
d_gene: NA
len: 11
CDR3nt: TGTGCCAGCAGCCGGGCGAATGAGCAGTTCTTC
CDR3aa: CASSRANEQFF

v_gene: TRBV10-2
j_gene: TRBJ1-1
abundance: few
d_gene: NA
len: 13
CDR3nt: TGCGCCAGCAGTGTTGGGGGAAGGACTGAAGCTTTCTTT
CDR3aa: CASSVGGRTEAFF

v_gene: TRBV28
j_gene: TRBJ2-3
abundance: NA
d_gene: NA
len: 11
CDR3nt: TGTGCCAGCAGGACAGCGGATACGCAGTATTTT
CDR3aa: CASRTADTQYF

v_gene: TRBV6-5
j_gene: TRBJ1-2
abundance: NA
d_gene: NA
len: 13
CDR3nt: TGTGCCAGCAGAAGCAGACAGCCTTATGGCTACACCTTC
CDR3aa: CASRSRQPYGYTF

v_gene: TRBV5-5
j_gene: TRBJ1-2
abundance: NA
d_gene: NA
len: 12
CDR3nt: TGTGCCAGCAGCTTGGACGACGCCGCTAACACCTTC
CDR3aa: CASSLDDAANTF

v_gene: TRBV5-6
j_gene: TRBJ2-5
abundance: NA
d_gene: NA
len: 16
CDR3nt: TGTGCCAGCAGCTTTTCAGGACGGAGGTCCGGAGAGACCCAGTACTTC
CDR3aa: CASSFSGRRSGETQYF

v_gene: TRBV30
j_gene: TRBJ1-2
abundance: NA
d_gene: NA
len: 14
CDR3nt: TGTGCCTGGAATCGGGGGGCGACTAGTGATGGCTACACCTTC
CDR3aa: CAWNRGATSDGYTF

v_gene: TRBV27
j_gene: TRBJ2-7
abundance: NA
d_gene: TRBD2
len: 13
CDR3nt: TGTGCCAGCCGAGTAGCGGGAGTCTCCGAGCAGTACTTC
CDR3aa: CASRVAGVSEQYF

v_gene: TRBV11-3
j_gene: TRBJ1-2
abundance: NA
d_gene: NA
len: 12
CDR3nt: TGTGCCAGCAGCTTAGGCATGGATGGCTACACCTTC
CDR3aa: CASSLGMDGYTF

v_gene: TRBV28
j_gene: TRBJ2-3
abundance: NA
d_gene: TRBD1
len: 13
CDR3nt: TGTGCCAGCAGGCCGTACAGGGGCCCTACGCAGTATTTT
CDR3aa: CASRPYRGPTQYF

v_gene: TRBV6-6
j_gene: TRBJ1-3
abundance: NA
d_gene: NA
len: 13
CDR3nt: TGTGCCAGCGGGAACTTTGATGGCAACACCATATATTTT
CDR3aa: CASGNFDGNTIYF

v_gene: TRBV28
j_gene: TRBJ2-7
abundance: NA
d_gene: NA
len: 14
CDR3nt: TGTGCCAGCAGTAACCACGAAGGGACCAACGAGCAGTACTTC
CDR3aa: CASSNHEGTNEQYF

v_gene: TRBV19
j_gene: TRBJ1-5
abundance: NA
d_gene: TRBD1
len: 14
CDR3nt: TGTGCCAGTAGTATTGGGACAGACAATCAGCCCCAGCATTTT
CDR3aa: CASSIGTDNQPQHF

v_gene: TRBV11-2
j_gene: TRBJ2-2
abundance: NA
d_gene: NA
len: 16
CDR3nt: TGTGCCAGCACAGGATTTACAGGGCCCAACACCGGGGAGCTGTTTTTT
CDR3aa: CASTGFTGPNTGELFF

v_gene: TRBV28
j_gene: TRBJ1-2
abundance: NA
d_gene: TRBD1
len: 15
CDR3nt: TGTGCCAGCAGTGCACCGGGGACAGGGGATTCGGGCTACACCTTC
CDR3aa: CASSAPGTGDSGYTF

v_gene: TRBV5-6
j_gene: TRBJ1-5
abundance: NA
d_gene: NA
len: 13
CDR3nt: TGTGCCAGCAGCAGAAGACGGGGGGGCCCCCAGCATTTT
CDR3aa: CASSRRRGGPQHF

v_gene: TRBV12-5
j_gene: TRBJ2-7
abundance: NA
d_gene: NA
len: 15
CDR3nt: TGTGCTAGTGCCCCCGGGTATTTGCGCTCCTACGAGCAGTACTTC
CDR3aa: CASAPGYLRSYEQYF

v_gene: TRBV5-1
j_gene: TRBJ2-5
abundance: NA
d_gene: NA
len: 14
CDR3nt: TGCGCCAGCAGCTTTTGGGGGGCAGGTGAGACCCAGTACTTC
CDR3aa: CASSFWGAGETQYF

v_gene: TRBV30
j_gene: TRBJ1-2
abundance: NA
d_gene: TRBD1
len: 16
CDR3nt: TGTGCCTTACAGCCGGGACAGGGGGTGTTGGGCTATGGCTACACCTTC
CDR3aa: CALQPGQGVLGYGYTF

v_gene: TRBV5-1
j_gene: TRBJ2-7
abundance: NA
d_gene: NA
len: 13
CDR3nt: TGCGCCAGCAGCTTGGATGGTAGCAACGAGCAGTACTTC
CDR3aa: CASSLDGSNEQYF

v_gene: TRBV7-6
j_gene: TRBJ1-1
abundance: NA
d_gene: NA
len: 13
CDR3nt: TGTGCCAGCAGCCTGGTCGTGAACACTGAAGCTTTCTTT
CDR3aa: CASSLVVNTEAFF

v_gene: TRBV6-5
j_gene: TRBJ1-1
abundance: few
d_gene: TRBD1
len: 14
CDR3nt: TGTGCCAGCAGTTCGACAGGGAGATCTACTGAAGCTTTCTTT
CDR3aa: CASSSTGRSTEAFF

v_gene: TRBV9
j_gene: TRBJ2-7
abundance: NA
d_gene: TRBD1
len: 15
CDR3nt: TGTGCCAGCAGCAAAAAAGACAGGGGGCAGGACGAGCAGTACTTC
CDR3aa: CASSKKDRGQDEQYF

v_gene: TRBV19
j_gene: TRBJ2-1
abundance: NA
d_gene: NA
len: 13
CDR3nt: TGTGCCAGTAGATCGCTCGGGGTACCGGAGCAGTTCTTC
CDR3aa: CASRSLGVPEQFF

v_gene: TRBV4-1
j_gene: TRBJ2-1
abundance: NA
d_gene: TRBD2
len: 19
CDR3nt: TGCGCCAGCAGCCCCGGGCCACTAGCGGGATTTCGAGGGGGCAATGAGCAGTTCTTC
CDR3aa: CASSPGPLAGFRGGNEQFF

v_gene: TRBV19
j_gene: TRBJ1-6
abundance: NA
d_gene: NA
len: 16
CDR3nt: TGTGCCAGTAGCAAACAGGGAGAGGGGTTAAATTCACCCCTCCACTTT
CDR3aa: CASSKQGEGLNSPLHF

v_gene: TRBV7-3
j_gene: TRBJ2-1
abundance: NA
d_gene: TRBD1
len: 13
CDR3nt: TGTGCCAGCAGCCTAGACAGGGGGAATGAGCAGTTCTTC
CDR3aa: CASSLDRGNEQFF

v_gene: TRBV30
j_gene: TRBJ2-3
abundance: NA
d_gene: TRBD2
len: 13
CDR3nt: TGTGCCTGGATGCGGGAGGACACAGATACGCAGTATTTT
CDR3aa: CAWMREDTDTQYF

v_gene: TRBV10-2
j_gene: TRBJ2-2
abundance: NA
d_gene: NA
len: 12
CDR3nt: TGCGCCTCACGACCGAACACCGGGGAGCTGTTTTTT
CDR3aa: CASRPNTGELFF

v_gene: TRBV10-1
j_gene: TRBJ2-7
abundance: NA
d_gene: TRBD2
len: 19
CDR3nt: TGCGCCAGCAGGGTGTTTTTGCGGGAGGGCCTTATCTGCAAGTACGAGCAGTACTTC
CDR3aa: CASRVFLREGLICKYEQYF